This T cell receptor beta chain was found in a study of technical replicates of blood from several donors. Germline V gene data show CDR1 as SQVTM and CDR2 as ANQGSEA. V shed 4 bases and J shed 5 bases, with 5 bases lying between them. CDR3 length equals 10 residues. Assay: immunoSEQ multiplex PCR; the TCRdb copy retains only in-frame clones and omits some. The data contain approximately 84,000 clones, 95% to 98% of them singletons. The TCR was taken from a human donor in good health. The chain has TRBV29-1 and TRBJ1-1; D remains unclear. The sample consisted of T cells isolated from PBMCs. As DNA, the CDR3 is TGCAGCGTTGTCATTACTGAAGCTTTCTTT. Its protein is CSVVITEAFF.